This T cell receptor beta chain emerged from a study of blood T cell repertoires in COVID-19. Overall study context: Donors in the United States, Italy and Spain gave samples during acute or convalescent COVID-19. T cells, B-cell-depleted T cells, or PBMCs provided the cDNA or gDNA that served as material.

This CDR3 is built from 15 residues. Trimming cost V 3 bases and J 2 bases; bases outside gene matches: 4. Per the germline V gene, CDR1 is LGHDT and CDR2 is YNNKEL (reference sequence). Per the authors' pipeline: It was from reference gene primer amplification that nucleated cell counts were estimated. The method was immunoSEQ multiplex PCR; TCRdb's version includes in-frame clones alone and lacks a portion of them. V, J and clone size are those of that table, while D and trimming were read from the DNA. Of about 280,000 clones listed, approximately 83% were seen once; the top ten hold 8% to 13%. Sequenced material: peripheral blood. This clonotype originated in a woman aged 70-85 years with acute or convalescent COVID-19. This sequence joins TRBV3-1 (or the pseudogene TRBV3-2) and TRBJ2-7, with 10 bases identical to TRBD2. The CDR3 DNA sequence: TGTGCCAGCAGCCAGGGACTAGCGAGAACCTACGAGCAGTACTTC. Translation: CASSQGLARTYEQYF.